A single TCR beta chain is shown here with its context. The sample originates from a study of blood T cell repertoires in COVID-19. The overall study: Sites in the United States, Italy and Spain provided acute and convalescent COVID-19 samples. From T cells, B-cell-depleted T cells, or PBMCs came the material, which was cDNA or gDNA.

As processed by the authors: How many nucleated cells were present was estimated from reference gene primer amplification. Generated by immunoSEQ multiplex PCR, the TCRdb table keeps only in-frame clones and is missing some. The V and J calls and clone size come from that table; D and trimming were worked out from the DNA. The data contain 200,000 to 250,000 clones, under 90% of them seen just once; the ten biggest clones take up 20%. The germline V gene has CDR1 SGHRS and CDR2 YFSETQ. The CDR3 contains 14 residues. Trimming took 7 bases from V and 3 from J, leaving 16 bases between them. V and J are TRBV5-1 and TRBJ2-5; TRBD2 is a possible D gene (6 bases). Sequences were obtained from peripheral blood. This TCR was recovered from a man aged 25-45 years with active or convalescent COVID-19. The CDR3 nucleotides are TGCGCCAGCGTGGGGACTTCGAGGGAAGAGACCCAGTACTTC. This codes for CASVGTSREETQYF.